The 2 T cell receptor beta chains in this list originate from one sample, sequenced in a study of cytomegalovirus exposure and HLA in healthy donors. The PCR employed 60 Vbeta primers together with 13 Jbeta primers. The data were produced by immunoSEQ multiplex PCR, yet TCRdb's version contains in-frame clones alone and is incomplete. The sample includes around 100,000 clones. Specimen: PBMCs. Source of these receptors: a man aged 25-45 years in good health and CMV-seronegative.

The rearrangement uses TRBV2 and TRBJ2-7, with 8 bases that match TRBD1. Germline V gene sequence: CDR1 SNHLY, CDR2 FYNNEI. The CDR3 sequence is 14 residues long. V was pared by 7 bases and J by 3 bases, with 8 bases of the junction left unmatched. The CDR3 protein is CASIWDRKSYEQYF. CDR3 nucleotides: TGTGCCAGCATCTGGGACAGGAAAAGCTACGAGCAGTACTTC.

In DNA form, the CDR3 reads TGTGCCAGCAGTGAAAGGGAGGGGGAGACCCAGTACTTC. Its protein product is CASSEREGETQYF. This sequence joins TRBV2 and TRBJ2-5; the match to TRBD2 covers 7 bases. V trimming: 2 bases; J trimming: 5 bases; junction bases outside the gene matches: 2. The CDR3 is 13 amino acids. The germline V gene encodes CDR1 SNHLY and CDR2 FYNNEI.